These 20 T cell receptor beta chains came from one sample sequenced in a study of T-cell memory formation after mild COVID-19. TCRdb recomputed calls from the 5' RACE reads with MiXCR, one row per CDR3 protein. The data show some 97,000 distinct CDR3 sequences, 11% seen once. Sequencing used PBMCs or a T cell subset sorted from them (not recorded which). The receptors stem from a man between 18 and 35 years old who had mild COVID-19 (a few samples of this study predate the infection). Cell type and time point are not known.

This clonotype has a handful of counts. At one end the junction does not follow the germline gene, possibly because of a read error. DNA for the CDR3: TGTGTCAGCAGTTCTAGAGCAGATACGCAGTATTTT. Its protein product is CVSSSRADTQYF. The chain employs TRBV12-3 or TRBV12-4 and TRBJ2-3; D gene unclear. The CDR3 is 12 residues long.

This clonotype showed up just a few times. CDR3 in amino acids: CASSLEKISDEQYV. The CDR3 DNA sequence: TGCGCCAGCAGCTTGGAGAAGATCTCGGACGAGCAGTACGTC. This chain uses TRBV5-1 with TRBJ2-7, with no clear D. Trimming shortened V by 0 bases and J by 5 bases, and 12 bases separated the two germline ends. Germline assignment: CDR1 SGHRS and CDR2 YFSETQ. This CDR3 comprises 14 residues.

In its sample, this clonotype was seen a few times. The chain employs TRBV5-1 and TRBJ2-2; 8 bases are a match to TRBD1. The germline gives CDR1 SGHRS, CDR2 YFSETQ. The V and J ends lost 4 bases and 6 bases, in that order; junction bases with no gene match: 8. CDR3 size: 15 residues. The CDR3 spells CASSRDGQGPGELFF. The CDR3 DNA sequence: TGCGCCAGCAGCCGAGACGGACAGGGCCCCGGGGAGCTGTTTTTT.

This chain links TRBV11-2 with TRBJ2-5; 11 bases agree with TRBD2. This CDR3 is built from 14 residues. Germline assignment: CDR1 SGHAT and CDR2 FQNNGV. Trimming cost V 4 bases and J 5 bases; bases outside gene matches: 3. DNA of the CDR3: TGTGCCAGCAGCTCATGGACTAGCGGGGAGACCCAGTACTTC. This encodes CASSSWTSGETQYF.

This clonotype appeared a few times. The CDR3 DNA is TGTGCCAGCAGCTTAGCCGGGGCTGAAGCTTTCTTT. Translation: CASSLAGAEAFF. The V and J genes are TRBV7-9 and TRBJ1-1; D remains ambiguous. Germline CDR1 is SEHNR and CDR2 is FQNEAQ (reference sequence). This CDR3 is built from 12 residues. The germline V and J ends were trimmed by 0 bases and 6 bases, with 5 bases remaining between them.

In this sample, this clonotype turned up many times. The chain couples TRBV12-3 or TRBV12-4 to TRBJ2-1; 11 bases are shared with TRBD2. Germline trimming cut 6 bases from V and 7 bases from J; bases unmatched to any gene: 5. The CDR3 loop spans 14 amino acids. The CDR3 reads CASSPSGGHNEQFF. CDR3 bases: TGTGCCAGCAGCCCTAGCGGGGGGCATAATGAGCAGTTCTTC.

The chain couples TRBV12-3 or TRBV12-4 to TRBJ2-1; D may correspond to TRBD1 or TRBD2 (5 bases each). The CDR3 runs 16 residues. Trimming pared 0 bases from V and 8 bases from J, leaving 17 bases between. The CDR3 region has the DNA TGTGCCAGCAGTTTAGCTGGAAGGTGGGACCATCATGAGCAGTTCTTC. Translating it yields CASSLAGRWDHHEQFF.

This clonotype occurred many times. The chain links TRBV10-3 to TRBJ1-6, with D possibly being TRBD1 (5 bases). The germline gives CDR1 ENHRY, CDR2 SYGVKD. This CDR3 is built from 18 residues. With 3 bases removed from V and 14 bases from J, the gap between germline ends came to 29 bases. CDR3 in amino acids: CAISDPTATLIPNSALHF. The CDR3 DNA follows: TGTGCCATCAGTGACCCGACAGCTACCCTAATTCCCAATTCGGCCCTCCACTTT.

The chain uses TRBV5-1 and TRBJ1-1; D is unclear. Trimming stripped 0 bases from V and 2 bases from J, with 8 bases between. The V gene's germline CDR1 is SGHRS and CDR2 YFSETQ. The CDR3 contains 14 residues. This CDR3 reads CASSLGQRNTEAFF. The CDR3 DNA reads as TGCGCCAGCAGCTTGGGGCAGAGAAACACTGAAGCTTTCTTT.

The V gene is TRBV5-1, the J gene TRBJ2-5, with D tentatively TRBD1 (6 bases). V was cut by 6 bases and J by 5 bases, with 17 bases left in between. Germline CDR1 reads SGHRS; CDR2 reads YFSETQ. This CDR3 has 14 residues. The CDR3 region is CASNSKQGLETQYF. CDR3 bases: TGCGCCAGCAACTCTAAGCAGGGGTTGGAGACCCAGTACTTC.

The DNA for the CDR3 is TGTGCCTGGAGTGTATCCAGGGTCCGGGAGCTGTTTTTT. It specifies CAWSVSRVRELFF. The genes are TRBV30 and TRBJ2-2; a possible D gene is TRBD1 (5 bases). The CDR3 consists of 13 residues. Germline lookup yields CDR1 GTSNPN and CDR2 SVGIG (reference sequence). The V end was cut by 0 bases, the J end by 9 bases, with 11 bases between.

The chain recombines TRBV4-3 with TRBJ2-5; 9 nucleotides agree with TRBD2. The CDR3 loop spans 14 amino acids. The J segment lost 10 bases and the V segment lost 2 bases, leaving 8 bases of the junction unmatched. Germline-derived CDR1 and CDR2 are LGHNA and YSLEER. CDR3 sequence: CASSQSVAGVVQYF. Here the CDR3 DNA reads TGCGCCAGCAGCCAATCGGTAGCGGGGGTGGTCCAGTACTTC.

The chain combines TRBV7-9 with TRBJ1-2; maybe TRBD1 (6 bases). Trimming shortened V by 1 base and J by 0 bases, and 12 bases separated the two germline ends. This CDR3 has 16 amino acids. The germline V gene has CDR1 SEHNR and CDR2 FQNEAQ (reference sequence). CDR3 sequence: CASSLVGGNTNYGYTF. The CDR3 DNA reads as TGTGCCAGCAGCTTAGTAGGGGGAAATACTAACTATGGCTACACCTTC.

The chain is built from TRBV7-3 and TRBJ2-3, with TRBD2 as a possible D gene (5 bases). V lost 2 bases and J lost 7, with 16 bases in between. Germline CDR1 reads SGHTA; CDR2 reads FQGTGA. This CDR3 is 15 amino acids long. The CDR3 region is CASSLARTYVNTQYF. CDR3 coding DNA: TGTGCCAGCAGCTTAGCCCGGACTTATGTTAATACGCAGTATTTT.

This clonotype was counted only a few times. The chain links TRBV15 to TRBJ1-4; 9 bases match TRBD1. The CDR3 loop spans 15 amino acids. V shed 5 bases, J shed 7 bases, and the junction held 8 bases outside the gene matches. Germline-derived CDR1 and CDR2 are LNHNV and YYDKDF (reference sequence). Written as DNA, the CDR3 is TGTGCCACCAGCGCACCGGGACAGGGTATTGAAAAACTGTTTTTT. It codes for CATSAPGQGIEKLFF.

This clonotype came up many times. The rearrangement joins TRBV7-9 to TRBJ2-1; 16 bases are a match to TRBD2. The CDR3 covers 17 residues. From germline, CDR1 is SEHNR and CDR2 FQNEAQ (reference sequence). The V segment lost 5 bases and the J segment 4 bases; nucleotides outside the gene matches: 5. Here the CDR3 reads CASSLGTSGGAYNEQFF. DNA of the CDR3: TGTGCCAGCAGCCTCGGGACTAGCGGGGGGGCTTACAATGAGCAGTTCTTC.

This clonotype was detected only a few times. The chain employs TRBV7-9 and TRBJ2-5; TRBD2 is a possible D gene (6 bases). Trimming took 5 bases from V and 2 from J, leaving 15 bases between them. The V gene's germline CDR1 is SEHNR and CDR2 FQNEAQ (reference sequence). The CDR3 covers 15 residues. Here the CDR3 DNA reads TGTGCCAGCAGCAGGTCTCACGGGACTCAAGAGACCCAGTACTTC. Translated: CASSRSHGTQETQYF.

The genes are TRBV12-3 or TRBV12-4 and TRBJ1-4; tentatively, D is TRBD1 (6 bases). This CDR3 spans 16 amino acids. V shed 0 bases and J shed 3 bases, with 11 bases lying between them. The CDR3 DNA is TGTGCCAGCAGTTTAGCGCGGGGGGCTGCTAATGAAAAACTGTTTTTT. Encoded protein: CASSLARGAANEKLFF.

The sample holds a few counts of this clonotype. The CDR3 DNA reads TGTGCCAGCAGCGTAGAAGGGAGTCCCGGAGACTATGGCTACACCTTC. Residues: CASSVEGSPGDYGYTF. This chain joins TRBV9 and TRBJ1-2; D unclear. Trimming left V 0 bases short and J 3 bases short, with 15 bases between. Germline lookup yields CDR1 SGDLS and CDR2 YYNGEE. This CDR3 has 16 amino acids.

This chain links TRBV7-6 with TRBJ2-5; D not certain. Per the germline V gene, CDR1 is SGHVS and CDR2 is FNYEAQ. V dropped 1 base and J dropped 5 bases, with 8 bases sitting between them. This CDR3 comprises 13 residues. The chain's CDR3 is CASSLGTWETQYF. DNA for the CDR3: TGTGCCAGCAGCTTAGGGACGTGGGAGACCCAGTACTTC.